Below, 28 T cell receptor beta chains from the same sample are listed, as sequenced in a study of blood T cell repertoires in COVID-19. Data came from immunoSEQ multiplex PCR; TCRdb stores just in-frame clones and leaves some out. The repertoire has some 87,000 clones, roughly 80% of them found once; the top ten carry approximately 23%. Sequenced input: peripheral blood. These receptors were collected from a man older than 75 with active or convalescent COVID-19.

The gene calls are TRBV2 and TRBJ1-2; 7 positions match TRBD1. Per germline, CDR1 SNHLY and CDR2 FYNNEI. This CDR3 is built from 16 residues. V was pared by 7 bases and J by 5 bases, with 16 bases of the junction left unmatched. In DNA, the CDR3 is TGTGCCAGCAACCCGGGACAGCTAGGGAGGCCTTATGGCTACACCTTC. This sequence encodes CASNPGQLGRPYGYTF. The variable domain in full, completed from reference TRBV2 and TRBJ1-2, reads EPEVTQTPSHQVTQMGQEVILRCVPISNHLYFYWYRQILGQKVEFLVSFYNNEISEKSEIFDDQFSVERPDGSNFTLKIRSTKLEDSAMYFCASNPGQLGRPYGYTFGSGTRLTVV.

The chain joins TRBV6-5 to TRBJ1-3, with D possibly matching TRBD1 (6 bases). Deletions cut 2 bases from V and 3 bases from J, with 11 bases between. Germline V lookup: CDR1 MNHEY, CDR2 SVGAGI. The CDR3 runs 15 residues. This chain's CDR3 is CASSYRGAHGNTIYF. The DNA for the CDR3 is TGTGCCAGCAGTTACCGGGGGGCGCATGGAAACACCATATATTTT.

CDR3 nucleotide sequence: TGTGCCAGTACAGACAGGGCCGGTCAGCCCCAGCATTTT. This translates into CASTDRAGQPQHF. The chain joins TRBV28 to TRBJ1-5, with TRBD1 identical over 7 bases. The CDR3 totals 13 residues. With V trimmed by 9 bases and J by 6 bases, 8 bases remained unmatched. CDR1 MDHEN and CDR2 SYDVKM come from the germline V gene.

This clone has just one count. The chain is built from TRBV6-5 and TRBJ2-3; D possibly corresponds to TRBD1 (5 bases). Trimming shortened V by 0 bases and J by 1 base, and 8 bases separated the two germline ends. Germline loops: CDR1 MNHEY, CDR2 SVGAGI. The CDR3 is made up of 15 amino acids. CDR3 nucleotide sequence: TGTGCCAGCAGTTACTCGGGGCTGGGCACAGATACGCAGTATTTT. This encodes CASSYSGLGTDTQYF.

The DNA of the CDR3 is TGCGCCAGCAGCTTAGCCAGGGGTGAATTGGCTTTCTTT. Protein product: CASSLARGELAFF. This chain links TRBV5-1 with TRBJ1-1; maybe TRBD1 (6 bases). CDR3 length: 13 residues. V lost 2 bases and J 11 bases, leaving 16 bases between the germline ends. CDR1 and CDR2 from the germline V gene are SGHRS and YFSETQ.

The chain couples TRBV19 to TRBJ1-4; 7 nucleotides agree with TRBD1. Germline-derived CDR1 and CDR2 are LNHDA and SQIVND (reference sequence). The CDR3 length is 15 residues. V lost 5 bases to trimming and J lost 6 bases; unmatched junction nucleotides: 9. This chain's CDR3 is CASSAPSGGYEKLFF. The CDR3 DNA sequence: TGTGCCAGTAGTGCCCCCTCAGGGGGGTATGAAAAACTGTTTTTT.

V gene TRBV5-1 combines with J gene TRBJ1-6; 7 bases align to TRBD1. The CDR3 is made up of 15 amino acids. V lost 1 base, J lost 5 bases, and 3 bases stayed unmatched. Germline CDR1 reads SGHRS; CDR2 reads YFSETQ. CDR3 region: CASSLTGDNNSPLHF. In DNA form, the CDR3 reads TGCGCCAGCAGCTTGACAGGGGACAATAATTCACCCCTCCACTTT.

The rearrangement uses TRBV5-5 and TRBJ1-5; D gene uncertain. The CDR3 is 14 amino acids. The germline CDR1 and CDR2 sequences are SGHKS and YYEKEE (reference sequence). Trimming shortened V by 0 bases and J by 11 bases, and 15 bases separated the two germline ends. Here the CDR3 DNA reads TGTGCCAGCAGCTTGGACTCCCCGGGGTTGTCCCAGCATTTT. Its protein product is CASSLDSPGLSQHF.

J is TRBJ2-1 and V is TRBV6-5; 14 bases agree with TRBD2. The length of the CDR3 is 15 residues. The germline V gene has CDR1 MNHEY and CDR2 SVGAGI. With V trimmed by 6 bases and J by 9 bases, 7 bases remained unmatched. The CDR3 region has the DNA TGTGCCAGCAGCTCGACTAGCGGGGGGGCCAGTGAGCAGTTCTTC. This gives the protein CASSSTSGGASEQFF.

V is TRBV7-9 and J is TRBJ2-2; 10 positions agree with TRBD1. The V segment lost 5 bases and the J segment 1 base; nucleotides outside the gene matches: 4. The CDR3 runs to 16 residues. Germline lookup yields CDR1 SEHNR and CDR2 FQNEAQ (reference sequence). This CDR3 reads CASSRDRGGNTGELFF. The CDR3 region has the DNA TGTGCCAGCAGCCGGGACAGGGGAGGGAACACCGGGGAGCTGTTTTTT.

The V gene is TRBV28, the J gene TRBJ2-5; D perhaps matches TRBD2 (5 bases). CDR3 length: 18 amino acids. The germline V and J ends were trimmed by 5 bases and 5 bases, with 27 bases remaining between them. Germline CDR1 and CDR2: MDHEN and SYDVKM. The CDR3 region has the DNA TGTGCCAGCAGTCGCCCTTTATGGACCCCCCTCCCGGGGGAGACCCAGTACTTC. Residues: CASSRPLWTPLPGETQYF.

Only a few counts were recorded for this clone. V gene TRBV29-1 combines with J gene TRBJ1-2; the match to TRBD1 covers 7 bases. Germline V gene lookup returns CDR1 SQVTM and CDR2 ANQGSEA. V gave up 6 bases and J gave up 4 bases; unmatched junction bases: 8. CDR3 size: 13 residues. The CDR3 protein is CSVGEGAVYGYTF. The CDR3 nucleotides are TGCAGCGTCGGTGAGGGGGCAGTCTATGGCTACACCTTC.

A few counts support this clone. The chain links TRBV7-9 to TRBJ1-2, with D possibly TRBD1 on 6 matching bases. CDR1 is SEHNR and CDR2 is FQNEAQ in the germline V gene (reference sequence). The CDR3 covers 15 residues. V lost 4 bases, J lost 5 bases, and 17 bases lay in between. Written as DNA, the CDR3 is TGTGCCAGCAGCTCAGGGGTTGGCTGGGGTTATGGCTACACCTTC. Residues: CASSSGVGWGYGYTF.

The chain uses TRBV18 and TRBJ2-3, with a weak D call TRBD1 (6 bases). The CDR3 consists of 13 residues. Germline loops: CDR1 KGHSH, CDR2 LQKENI. Trimming took off 6 bases at V and 2 bases at J, with 9 bases between the two ends. CDR3 loop: CASSGTPTDTQYF. Written as DNA, the CDR3 is TGTGCCAGCTCCGGGACACCCACAGATACGCAGTATTTT.

V usage is TRBV6-6 and J usage is TRBJ1-2; 7 bases are a match to TRBD1. CDR3 length: 16 amino acids. V dropped 0 bases and J dropped 5; count of bases not matched to a gene: 9. The germline gives CDR1 MNHNY, CDR2 SVGAGI (reference sequence). CDR3 residues: CASSYSIPTGRYGYTF. The CDR3 coding sequence is TGTGCCAGCAGTTACTCGATCCCGACAGGGAGGTATGGCTACACCTTC.

The V call is TRBV5-1, the J call TRBJ2-3; TRBD2 matches at 12 bases. CDR1 and CDR2 (germline): SGHRS, YFSETQ. V dropped 0 bases and J dropped 4; count of bases not matched to a gene: 15. The CDR3 contains 20 residues. Written as DNA, the CDR3 is TGCGCCAGCAGCTTGGAAGGCGCTAGCGGGGGGGCTGGTTGGGCAGATACGCAGTATTTT. Residues: CASSLEGASGGAGWADTQYF.

This clone was counted a few times. The chain has TRBV24-1 and TRBJ2-3, with 10 bases fitting TRBD2. The CDR3 has 16 amino acids. With V trimmed by 3 bases and J by 1 base, 3 bases remained unmatched. Per the germline V gene, CDR1 is KGHDR and CDR2 is SFDVKD. The CDR3 bases are TGTGCCACCAGTGATGCCGGGACTAGCGGCACAGATACGCAGTATTTT. It encodes CATSDAGTSGTDTQYF.

This rearrangement joins TRBV4-1 to TRBJ1-3, with TRBD1 identical over 8 bases. CDR3 size: 18 residues. From germline, CDR1 is MGHRA and CDR2 YSYEKL. J gave up 2 bases and V 3 bases, and 12 bases lay outside the gene matches. The CDR3 nucleotides read TGCGCCAGCAGCCATCGTGTCGGGACAGGAGATCCTGGAAACACCATATATTTT. Translated: CASSHRVGTGDPGNTIYF.

This rearrangement joins TRBV6-5 to TRBJ1-4, with 7 bases identical to TRBD1. Germline trimming cut 6 bases from V and 5 bases from J; bases unmatched to any gene: 6. Germline V gene lookup returns CDR1 MNHEY and CDR2 SVGAGI. This CDR3 region has 14 residues. CDR3 protein: CASRDDRANEKLFF. In DNA form, the CDR3 reads TGTGCCAGCAGGGACGACAGGGCCAATGAAAAACTGTTTTTT.

The gene calls are TRBV12-3 or TRBV12-4 and TRBJ1-3; D unresolved. The CDR3 extends over 13 amino acids. The V end was cut by 5 bases, the J end by 0 bases, with 5 bases between. The CDR3 DNA sequence: TGTGCCAGCAGTCACAGCTCTGGAAACACCATATATTTT. Residues: CASSHSSGNTIYF.

J is TRBJ1-2 and V is TRBV6-5; TRBD1 matches 9 bases. The J segment lost 4 bases and the V segment lost 2 bases, leaving 5 bases of the junction unmatched. The V gene's germline CDR1 is MNHEY and CDR2 SVGAGI. The length of the CDR3 is 15 residues. In nucleotides, the CDR3 is TGTGCCAGCAGTTACGACAGGGGGGGAAGCTATGGCTACACCTTC. Its protein product is CASSYDRGGSYGYTF.

For this clone: With a much larger clone just one base away, this may be a read error. The chain recombines TRBV10-2 with TRBJ1-5; D gene unclear. Germline loops: CDR1 WSHSY, CDR2 SAAADI. V lost 5 bases to trimming and J lost 4 bases, with 12 bases between them. This CDR3 region has 14 residues. The CDR3: CASSKSGSNQPQHF. The CDR3 DNA is TGCGCCAGCAGTAAATCAGGTAGTAATCAGCCCCAGCATTTT.

The CDR3 loop reads CASSIDRVGGRTGELFF. The CDR3 DNA sequence: TGTGCCAGTAGTATAGATCGTGTTGGGGGGAGGACCGGGGAGCTGTTTTTT. The rearrangement links TRBV19 to TRBJ2-2; TRBD2 is a possible D gene (6 bases). V was shortened by 0 bases and J by 5 bases, with 16 bases between the two germline ends. Looked up from germline, CDR1 is LNHDA and CDR2 is SQIVND (reference sequence). The CDR3 extends over 17 amino acids.

The gene calls are TRBV7-2 and TRBJ2-1; 13 nucleotides align to TRBD2. V gave up 4 bases and J gave up 9 bases; unmatched junction bases: 9. CDR1 and CDR2 from the germline V gene are SGHTA and FQGNSA. The CDR3 totals 16 residues. CDR3 bases: TGTGCCAGCAGCTCCAGGCCGACTAGCGGGGGGAGTGAGCAGTTCTTC. Its translation: CASSSRPTSGGSEQFF.

This chain uses TRBV5-1 with TRBJ2-7; D is ambiguous. Germline CDR1 is SGHRS and CDR2 is YFSETQ. The germline V and J ends were trimmed by 2 bases and 0 bases, with 12 bases remaining between them. There are 15 residues in the CDR3. The CDR3 region has the DNA TGCGCCAGCAGCTTCCACGGAGCGAGCTCCTACGAGCAGTACTTC. Its protein product is CASSFHGASSYEQYF. Variable domain in full (rest from reference TRBV5-1 and TRBJ2-7): KAGVTQTPRYLIKTRGQQVTLSCSPISGHRSVSWYQQTPGQGLQFLFEYFSETQRNKGNFPGRFSGRQFSNSRSEMNVSTLELGDSALYLCASSFHGASSYEQYFGPGTRLTVT.

The chain couples TRBV3-1 (or the pseudogene TRBV3-2) to TRBJ2-4, with D perhaps matching TRBD2 (5 bases). Trimming pared 4 bases from V and 1 base from J, leaving 11 bases between. The germline CDR1 and CDR2 sequences are LGHDT and YNNKEL (reference sequence). CDR3 length: 15 residues. CDR3 region: CASSLGDGAKNIQYF. The CDR3 DNA reads as TGTGCCAGCAGCCTCGGGGATGGGGCCAAAAACATTCAGTACTTC.

The chain couples TRBV2 to TRBJ1-1, with 9 bases lining up with TRBD1. Germline V CDR1 and CDR2: SNHLY, FYNNEI. With V trimmed by 4 bases and J by 5 bases, 5 bases remained unmatched. The CDR3 is 14 amino acids. DNA of the CDR3: TGTGCCAGCAGTGTACGACAGGGGGTGACTGAAGCTTTCTTT. Encoded protein: CASSVRQGVTEAFF.

J is TRBJ1-1 and V is TRBV5-8; D remains ambiguous. This CDR3 contains 10 residues. Trimming removed 7 bases from V and 7 bases from J, with 8 bases in between. From germline, CDR1 is SGHTS and CDR2 YDEGEE. CDR3 bases: TGTGCCAGCGGTTGGAGTGAAGCTTTCTTT. It translates to CASGWSEAFF.